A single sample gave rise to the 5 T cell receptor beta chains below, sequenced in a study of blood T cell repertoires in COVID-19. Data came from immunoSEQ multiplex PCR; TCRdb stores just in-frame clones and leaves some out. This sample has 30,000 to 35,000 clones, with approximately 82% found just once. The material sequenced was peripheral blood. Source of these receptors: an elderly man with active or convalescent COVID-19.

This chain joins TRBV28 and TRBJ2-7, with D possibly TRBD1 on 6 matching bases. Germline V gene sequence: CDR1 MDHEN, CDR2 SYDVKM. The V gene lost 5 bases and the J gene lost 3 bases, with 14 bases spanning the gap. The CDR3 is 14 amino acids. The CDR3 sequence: CASSDTGKRYEQYF. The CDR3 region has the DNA TGTGCCAGCAGTGACACAGGGAAGCGCTACGAGCAGTACTTC.

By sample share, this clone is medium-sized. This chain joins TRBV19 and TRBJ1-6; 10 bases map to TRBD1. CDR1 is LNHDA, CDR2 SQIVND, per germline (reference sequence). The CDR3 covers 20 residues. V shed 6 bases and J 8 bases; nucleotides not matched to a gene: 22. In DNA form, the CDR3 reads TGTGCCAGTAGCACCTCGCGGTCTGGGTACGGGACAGGGGAGCATTCACCCCTCCACTTT. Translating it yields CASSTSRSGYGTGEHSPLHF. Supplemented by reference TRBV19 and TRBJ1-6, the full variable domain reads DGGITQSPKYLFRKEGQNVTLSCEQNLNHDAMYWYRQDPGQGLRLIYYSQIVNDFQKGDIAEGYSVSREKKESFPLTVTSAQKNPTAFYLCASSTSRSGYGTGEHSPLHFGNGTRLTVT.

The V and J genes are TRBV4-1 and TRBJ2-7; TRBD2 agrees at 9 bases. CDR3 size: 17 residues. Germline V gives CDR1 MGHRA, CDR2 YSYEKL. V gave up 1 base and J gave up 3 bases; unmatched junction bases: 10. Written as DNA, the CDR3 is TGCGCCAGCAGCCAAGGGGAGGGCGCGGGGGGGTTCTACGAGCAGTACTTC. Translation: CASSQGEGAGGFYEQYF.

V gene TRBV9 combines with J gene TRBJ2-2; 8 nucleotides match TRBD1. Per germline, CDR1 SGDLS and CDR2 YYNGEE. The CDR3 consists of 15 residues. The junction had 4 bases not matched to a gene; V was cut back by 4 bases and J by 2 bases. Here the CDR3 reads CASSWGQENTGELFF. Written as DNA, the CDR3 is TGTGCCAGCAGCTGGGGACAGGAAAACACCGGGGAGCTGTTTTTT.

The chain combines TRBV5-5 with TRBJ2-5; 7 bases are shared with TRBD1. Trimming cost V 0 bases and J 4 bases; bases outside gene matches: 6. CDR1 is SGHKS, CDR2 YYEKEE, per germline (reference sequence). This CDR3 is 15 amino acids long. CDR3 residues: CASSLDFGQAETQYF. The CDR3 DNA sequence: TGTGCCAGCAGCTTGGACTTTGGACAGGCAGAGACCCAGTACTTC.